Listed below are T cell receptor beta chains from one sample, sequenced in a study of cytomegalovirus exposure and HLA in healthy donors. Some clones are missing from TCRdb's copy, which holds only in-frame ones; the method was immunoSEQ multiplex PCR. Here the sample spans under 200,000 clones, roughly 80% being singletons. What was sequenced was PBMCs. Receptors were obtained from a boy aged 5 to 17 in good health and CMV-seronegative. The CDR3 runs from the conserved cysteine through the conserved F or W.

J gene: TRBJ2-7; V gene: TRBV27; CDR3 protein: CASKWGQGAWEQYF
J gene: TRBJ1-6; V gene: TRBV5-1; CDR3 protein: CASSPGTVNSPLHF
J gene: TRBJ2-3; V gene: TRBV5-6; CDR3 protein: CASSLRTGTTDTQYF
J gene: TRBJ2-2; V gene: TRBV5-1; CDR3 protein: CASSFGGAGGLAWPGELFF
J gene: TRBJ1-1; V gene: TRBV6-5; CDR3 protein: CASSPVNTEAFF
J gene: TRBJ1-1; V gene: TRBV19; CDR3 protein: CASSISGETEAFF
J gene: TRBJ2-5; V gene: TRBV6-1; CDR3 protein: CASSGGARQETQYF
J gene: TRBJ1-3; V gene: TRBV6-5; CDR3 protein: CASSPRQHSGNTIYF
J gene: TRBJ2-1; V gene: TRBV12-5; CDR3 protein: CASGLTNEQFF
J gene: TRBJ1-1; V gene: TRBV10-2; CDR3 protein: CASWGVGNTEAFF
J gene: TRBJ2-7; V gene: TRBV5-1; CDR3 protein: CASSGGAGTGGPYEQYF
J gene: TRBJ1-5; V gene: TRBV6-1; CDR3 protein: CASQDRGWHQPQHF
J gene: TRBJ2-7; V gene: TRBV6-5; CDR3 protein: CASQRTGSYEQYF
J gene: TRBJ2-7; V gene: TRBV6-1; CDR3 protein: CASSAGQGGEQYF
J gene: TRBJ2-5; V gene: TRBV19; CDR3 protein: CASSTTGFKETQYF
J gene: TRBJ1-2; V gene: TRBV14; CDR3 protein: CASSQAGTGANGYTF
J gene: TRBJ2-3; V gene: TRBV5-1; CDR3 protein: CASSLGGTSTDTQYF
J gene: TRBJ2-3; V gene: TRBV27; CDR3 protein: CASSSTSGGTDTQYF
J gene: TRBJ1-5; V gene: TRBV2; CDR3 protein: CATRGGTADREPQHF
J gene: TRBJ1-1; V gene: TRBV10-3; CDR3 protein: CAISRTGTEGAFF
J gene: TRBJ1-6; V gene: TRBV18; CDR3 protein: CASSEDSYNSPLHF
J gene: TRBJ1-2; V gene: TRBV5-1; CDR3 protein: CASSQTGNNYGYTF
J gene: TRBJ2-1; V gene: TRBV7-8; CDR3 protein: CASGGVDGLFF
J gene: TRBJ1-1; V gene: TRBV11-2; CDR3 protein: CASSLLGGVRNTEAFF
J gene: TRBJ1-1; V gene: TRBV6-4; CDR3 protein: CASSDGQKYTEAFF
J gene: TRBJ1-4; V gene: TRBV7-9; CDR3 protein: CSSSPYRGSTNEKLFF
J gene: TRBJ1-1; V gene: TRBV6-5; CDR3 protein: CASSYAGNTEAFF
J gene: TRBJ2-1; V gene: TRBV9; CDR3 protein: CASSVATSGYNEQFF
J gene: TRBJ1-4; V gene: TRBV6-6; CDR3 protein: CASSYSQDRDNEKLFF
J gene: TRBJ2-7; V gene: TRBV7-2; CDR3 protein: CASSYLGLNYEQYF
J gene: TRBJ1-6; V gene: TRBV6-5; CDR3 protein: CASSWGLTGLNSPLHF
J gene: TRBJ1-2; V gene: TRBV6-5; CDR3 protein: CASSQQRNYGYTF
J gene: TRBJ1-1; V gene: TRBV5-1; CDR3 protein: CASSFARNTEAFF
J gene: TRBJ1-4; V gene: TRBV5-8; CDR3 protein: CASSSTGWEKLFF
J gene: TRBJ2-2; V gene: TRBV28; CDR3 protein: CASSSAWGLDTGELFF
J gene: TRBJ2-5; V gene: TRBV6-6; CDR3 protein: CASSREERGIQETQYF
J gene: TRBJ1-3; V gene: TRBV9; CDR3 protein: CASSSGGNTIYF
J gene: TRBJ2-2; V gene: TRBV12-1; CDR3 protein: CASRNTRDGELFF
J gene: TRBJ1-1; V gene: TRBV30; CDR3 protein: CAWTWASMNTEAFF
J gene: TRBJ1-2; V gene: TRBV29-1; CDR3 protein: CSVEDGDGTYGYTF
J gene: TRBJ1-2; V gene: TRBV13; CDR3 protein: CASSSGQGFYGYTF
J gene: TRBJ2-3; V gene: TRBV6-5; CDR3 protein: CASRTGTGRAQYF